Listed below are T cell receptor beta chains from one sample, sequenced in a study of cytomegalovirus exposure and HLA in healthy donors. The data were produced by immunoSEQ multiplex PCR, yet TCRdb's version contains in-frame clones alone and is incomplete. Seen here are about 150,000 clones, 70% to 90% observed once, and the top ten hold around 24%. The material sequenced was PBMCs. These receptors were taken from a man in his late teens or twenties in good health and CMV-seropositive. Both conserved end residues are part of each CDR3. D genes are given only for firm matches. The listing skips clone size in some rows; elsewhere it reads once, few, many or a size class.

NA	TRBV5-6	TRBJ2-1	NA	CASSPDSNNEQFF	TGTGCCAGCAGCCCTGACAGCAACAATGAGCAGTTCTTC
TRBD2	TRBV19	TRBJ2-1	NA	CASMHLAGGGNEQFF	TGTGCCTCAATGCACCTAGCGGGAGGAGGCAATGAGCAGTTCTTC
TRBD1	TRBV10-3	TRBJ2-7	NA	CAISDTGGEQYF	TGTGCCATCAGTGACACAGGGGGTGAGCAGTACTTC
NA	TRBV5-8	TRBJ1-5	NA	CASSLARGPYSNQPQHF	TGTGCCAGCAGCTTGGCCAGGGGCCCCTATAGCAATCAGCCCCAGCATTTT
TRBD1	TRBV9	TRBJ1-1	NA	CASSQGGQGTEAFF	TGTGCCAGCAGCCAAGGGGGCCAGGGCACTGAAGCTTTCTTT
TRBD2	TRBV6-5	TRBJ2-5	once	CASSLAGIRETQYF	TGTGCCAGCTCTCTAGCGGGCATCCGAGAGACCCAGTACTTC
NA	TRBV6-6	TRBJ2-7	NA	CASSQWEGEDEQYF	TGTGCCAGCAGTCAATGGGAGGGGGAGGACGAGCAGTACTTC
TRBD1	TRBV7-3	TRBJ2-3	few	CASSRTGGDTDTQYF	TGTGCCAGCAGCCGGACAGGGGGCGACACAGATACGCAGTATTTT
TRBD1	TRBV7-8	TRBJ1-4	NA	CASSLGSGGAFLNEKLFF	TGTGCCAGCAGCTTAGGATCAGGGGGCGCGTTCCTTAATGAAAAACTGTTTTTT
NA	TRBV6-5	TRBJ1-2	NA	CASSYVTGGAYGYTF	TGTGCCAGCAGTTACGTAACGGGGGGCGCCTATGGCTACACCTTC
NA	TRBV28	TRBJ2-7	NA	CASSLTDYEQYF	TGTGCCAGCAGCCTGACAGATTACGAGCAGTACTTC
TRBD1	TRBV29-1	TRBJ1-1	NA	CSVEGQQNTEAFF	TGCAGCGTTGAGGGACAGCAAAACACTGAAGCTTTCTTT
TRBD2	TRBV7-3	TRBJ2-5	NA	CASSLNGGAEETQYF	TGTGCCAGCAGCTTAAACGGGGGGGCGGAGGAGACCCAGTACTTC
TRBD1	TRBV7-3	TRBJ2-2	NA	CASSLGDRGHGELFF	TGTGCCAGCAGCTTAGGGGACAGGGGGCACGGGGAGCTGTTTTTT
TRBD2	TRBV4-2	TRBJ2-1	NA	CASSQDAGGTSGRDEQFF	TGTGCCAGCAGCCAAGATGCAGGGGGGACTAGCGGGAGGGACGAGCAGTTCTTC
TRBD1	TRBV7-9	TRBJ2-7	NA	CASADRDYEQYF	TGTGCCAGCGCGGACAGGGACTACGAGCAGTACTTC
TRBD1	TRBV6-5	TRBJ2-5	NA	CASSRQGRAETQYF	TGTGCCAGCAGTCGACAGGGTAGGGCAGAGACCCAGTACTTC
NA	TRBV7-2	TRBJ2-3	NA	CASSPKTGTSDHTQYF	TGTGCCAGCAGCCCAAAAACCGGGACATCAGATCATACGCAGTATTTT
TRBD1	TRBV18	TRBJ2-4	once	CASSPPGQGRNIQYF	TGTGCCAGCTCACCACCGGGACAGGGGAGAAACATTCAGTACTTC
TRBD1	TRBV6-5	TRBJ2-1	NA	CASSDREAVGEQFF	TGTGCCAGCAGCGACAGGGAAGCGGTCGGTGAGCAGTTCTTC